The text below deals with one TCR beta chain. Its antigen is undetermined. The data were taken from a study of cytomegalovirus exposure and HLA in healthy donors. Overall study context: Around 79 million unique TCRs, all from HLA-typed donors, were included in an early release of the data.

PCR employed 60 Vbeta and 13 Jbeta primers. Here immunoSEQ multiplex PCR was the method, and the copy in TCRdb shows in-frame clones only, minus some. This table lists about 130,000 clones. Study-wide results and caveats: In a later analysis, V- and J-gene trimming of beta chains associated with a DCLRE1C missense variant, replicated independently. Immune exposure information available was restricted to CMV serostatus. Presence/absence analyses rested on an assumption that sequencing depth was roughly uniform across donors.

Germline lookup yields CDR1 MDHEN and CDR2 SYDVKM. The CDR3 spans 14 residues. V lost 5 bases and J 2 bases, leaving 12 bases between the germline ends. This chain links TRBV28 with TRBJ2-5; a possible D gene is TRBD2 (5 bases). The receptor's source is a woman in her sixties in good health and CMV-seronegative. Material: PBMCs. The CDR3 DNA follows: TGTGCCAGCAGTGCCAGACTACGTCAAGAGACCCAGTACTTC. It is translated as CASSARLRQETQYF.